This TCR beta chain was profiled in a study of T cell repertoires in cytomegalovirus infection. Background on the study: Public signatures in TCR beta pointed to CMV infection and matching HLA type.

TCRdb processed the reads anew with MiXCR; each CDR3 protein has one entry. The profile covers approximately 1,000,000 distinct CDR3 sequences, with around a third appearing a single time and 11% to 15% taken by the ten largest. V lost 5 bases to trimming and J lost 3 bases; unmatched junction nucleotides: 15. CDR1 is MNHNS and CDR2 is SASEGT in the germline V gene. The CDR3 consists of 18 residues. As for this clonotype: Its antigen is unknown.

Study-wide points: The cumulative frequency of public TCR beta families distinguished individuals who carried CMV together with the relevant HLA.

The TCR sequence derives from a human donor in good health (CMV status not recorded). Some clones in this sample may be carry-over from other donors' samples. The rearrangement links TRBV6-1 to TRBJ2-2, with 7 nucleotides matching TRBD1. This specimen consisted of cultured CD8+ T cells from PBMCs, obtained from culture after CMV antigen stimulation. CDR3 in amino acids: CASSSFGQVPDHTGELFF. The CDR3 DNA reads as TGTGCCAGCAGTTCCTTCGGACAGGTTCCTGACCACACCGGGGAGCTGTTTTTT.